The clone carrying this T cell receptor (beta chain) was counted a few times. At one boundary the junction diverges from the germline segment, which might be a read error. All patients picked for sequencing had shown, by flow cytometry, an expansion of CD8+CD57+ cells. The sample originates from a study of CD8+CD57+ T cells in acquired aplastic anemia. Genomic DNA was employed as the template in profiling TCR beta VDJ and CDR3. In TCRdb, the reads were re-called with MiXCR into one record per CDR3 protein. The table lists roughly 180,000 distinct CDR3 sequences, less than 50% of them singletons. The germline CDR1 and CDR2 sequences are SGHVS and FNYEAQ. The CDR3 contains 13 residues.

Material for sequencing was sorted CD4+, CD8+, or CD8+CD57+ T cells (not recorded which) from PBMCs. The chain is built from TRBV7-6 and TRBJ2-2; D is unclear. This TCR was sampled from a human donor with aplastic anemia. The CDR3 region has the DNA TGTGCTAGCAGCCCAGGTACCTCCGGGGAGCTGTTTTTT. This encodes CASSPGTSGELFF.